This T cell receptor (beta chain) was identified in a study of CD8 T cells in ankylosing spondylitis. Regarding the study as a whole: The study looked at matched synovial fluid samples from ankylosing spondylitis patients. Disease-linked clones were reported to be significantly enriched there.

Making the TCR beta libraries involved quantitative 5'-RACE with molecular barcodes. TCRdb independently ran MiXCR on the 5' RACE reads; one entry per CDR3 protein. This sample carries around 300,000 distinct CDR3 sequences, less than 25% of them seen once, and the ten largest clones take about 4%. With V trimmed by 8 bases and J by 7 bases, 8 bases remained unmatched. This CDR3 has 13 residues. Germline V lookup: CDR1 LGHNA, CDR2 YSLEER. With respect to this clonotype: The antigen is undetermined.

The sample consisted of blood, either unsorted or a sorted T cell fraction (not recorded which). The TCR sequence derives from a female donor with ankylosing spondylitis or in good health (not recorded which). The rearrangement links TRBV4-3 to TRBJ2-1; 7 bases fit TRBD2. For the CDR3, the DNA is TGCGCCAGCGGGCTAGCGGTGGGGAATGAGCAGTTCTTC. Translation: CASGLAVGNEQFF.